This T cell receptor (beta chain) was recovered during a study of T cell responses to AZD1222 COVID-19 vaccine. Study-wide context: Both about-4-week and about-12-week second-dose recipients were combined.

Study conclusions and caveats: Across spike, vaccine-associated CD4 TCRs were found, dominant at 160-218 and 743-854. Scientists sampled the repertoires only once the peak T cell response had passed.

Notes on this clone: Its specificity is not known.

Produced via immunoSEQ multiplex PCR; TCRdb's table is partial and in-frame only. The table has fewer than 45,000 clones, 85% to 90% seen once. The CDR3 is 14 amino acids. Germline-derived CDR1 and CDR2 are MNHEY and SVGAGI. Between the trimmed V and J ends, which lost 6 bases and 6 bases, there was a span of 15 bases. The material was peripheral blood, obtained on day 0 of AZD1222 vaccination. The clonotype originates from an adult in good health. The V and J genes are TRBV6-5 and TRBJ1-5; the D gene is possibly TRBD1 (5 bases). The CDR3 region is CASSRFGGTQPQHF. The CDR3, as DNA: TGTGCCAGCAGCCGTTTCGGGGGAACTCAGCCCCAGCATTTT.